One and the same sample provided the 31 T cell receptor beta chains below, sequenced in a study of blood T cell repertoires in COVID-19. Sequenced by immunoSEQ multiplex PCR; TCRdb stores in-frame clones only, minus some. The top ten clones hold around 7% of a sample with 190,000 or so clones, under 90% of them seen once. The sample taken for sequencing was peripheral blood. Receptors were obtained from a middle-aged man with acute or convalescent COVID-19.

This chain joins TRBV7-8 and TRBJ1-6, with D tentatively TRBD1 (5 bases). CDR3 length: 13 residues. The V end was cut by 10 bases, the J end by 7 bases, with 14 bases between. Germline V gene data show CDR1 as SGHVS and CDR2 as FQNEAQ. CDR3 protein: CATRDLLNSPLHF. CDR3 DNA sequence: TGTGCCACCCGGGACTTACTGAATTCACCCCTCCACTTT.

This chain joins TRBV5-1 and TRBJ1-5; 10 bases match TRBD1. V lost 7 bases, J lost 5 bases, and 6 bases stayed unmatched. The CDR3 length is 14 residues. CDR1 SGHRS and CDR2 YFSETQ come from the germline V gene. The CDR3 region is CASSIGQGDQPQHF. CDR3 DNA sequence: TGCGCCAGCTCGATAGGACAGGGGGATCAGCCCCAGCATTTT.

This chain uses TRBV25-1 with TRBJ1-2; TRBD1 agrees at 9 bases. J lost 7 bases, V lost 4 bases, and 1 base had no gene match. This CDR3 is built from 12 residues. Looked up from germline, CDR1 is MGHDK and CDR2 is SYGVNS. The CDR3 here is CASSGTGVGYTF. Here the CDR3 DNA reads TGTGCCAGCAGTGGGACAGGGGTTGGCTACACCTTC.

This sequence joins TRBV5-4 and TRBJ2-1, with 7 bases aligning to TRBD2. The ends lost 3 bases at V and 2 bases at J; junction bases unmatched: 11. This CDR3 spans 17 amino acids. Germline V gives CDR1 SGHNT, CDR2 YYREEE (reference sequence). The CDR3 sequence: CASSWGGLSGAYNEQFF. The CDR3 DNA is TGTGCCAGCAGCTGGGGGGGTCTAAGCGGGGCCTACAATGAGCAGTTCTTC.

The V call is TRBV2, the J call TRBJ2-2; 7 bases are shared with TRBD1. The CDR3 runs to 16 residues. Trimming cost V 8 bases and J 3 bases; bases outside gene matches: 12. CDR1 SNHLY and CDR2 FYNNEI come from the germline V gene. The CDR3 spells CASLFPGQRHTGELFF. The DNA of the CDR3 is TGTGCCAGCTTGTTTCCGGGACAGAGACACACCGGGGAGCTGTTTTTT.

The chain links TRBV2 to TRBJ2-1, with D possibly TRBD2 on 5 matching bases. Germline CDR1 and CDR2: SNHLY and FYNNEI. The CDR3 totals 14 residues. V was shortened by 4 bases and J by 9 bases, with 16 bases between the two germline ends. The CDR3 region has the DNA TGTGCCAGCAGTGTTAAGAATGGACTCGGTGAGCAGTTCTTC. It is translated as CASSVKNGLGEQFF.

This chain connects TRBV5-1 to TRBJ2-5, with D possibly TRBD1 on 6 matching bases. The length of the CDR3 is 14 residues. Trimming cost V 0 bases and J 5 bases, with 11 bases left between them. Germline V lookup: CDR1 SGHRS, CDR2 YFSETQ. The CDR3 DNA follows: TGCGCCAGCAGCTTGGCGGGACAATGGGAGACCCAGTACTTC. As protein: CASSLAGQWETQYF.

The genes are TRBV11-2 and TRBJ2-1; 7 bases match TRBD2. V dropped 5 bases and J dropped 4; count of bases not matched to a gene: 8. Germline assignment: CDR1 SGHAT and CDR2 FQNNGV. The CDR3 sequence is 15 residues long. The CDR3 bases are TGTGCCAGCAGCCTAGGTGGAGCGGGGTACAATGAGCAGTTCTTC. As protein: CASSLGGAGYNEQFF.

This clone occurred once. This chain joins TRBV29-1 and TRBJ1-2; 10 nucleotides line up with TRBD1. Trimming cost V 3 bases and J 3 bases; bases outside gene matches: 7. This CDR3 is built from 15 residues. Germline CDR1 SQVTM, CDR2 ANQGSEA. Here the CDR3 DNA reads TGCAGCGTTGACGCAAGGACAGGGGGGCACTATGGCTACACCTTC. Translating it yields CSVDARTGGHYGYTF.

This clone has only a few counts. The chain combines TRBV5-1 with TRBJ1-1; D call uncertain. This CDR3 contains 14 residues. V shed 0 bases and J shed 3 bases, with 9 bases lying between them. Germline CDR1 is SGHRS and CDR2 is YFSETQ. CDR3: CASSLGNSYTEAFF. DNA for the CDR3: TGCGCCAGCAGCTTGGGTAACAGCTACACTGAAGCTTTCTTT.

The chain carries TRBV18 and TRBJ1-6, with 7 bases that match TRBD1. This CDR3 has 16 residues. Per germline, CDR1 KGHSH and CDR2 LQKENI. V shed 4 bases and J 2 bases; nucleotides not matched to a gene: 5. The CDR3, as DNA: TGTGCCAGCTCACAACAAGGACAGGCCTATAATTCACCCCTCCACTTT. Translating it yields CASSQQGQAYNSPLHF.

CDR3 in DNA: TGTGCCATCAGTGAGACAGGGTTGGGCTCTCAGCCCCAGCATTTT. This translates into CAISETGLGSQPQHF. The chain recombines TRBV10-3 with TRBJ1-5, with D maybe TRBD1 (6 bases). Germline CDR1 and CDR2: ENHRY and SYGVKD. The CDR3 consists of 15 residues. The germline V and J ends were trimmed by 2 bases and 6 bases, with 14 bases remaining between them.

The rearrangement uses TRBV12-3 or TRBV12-4 and TRBJ2-1; D might be TRBD1 (6 bases). This CDR3 comprises 13 residues. With 5 bases removed from V and 4 bases from J, the gap between germline ends came to 9 bases. This chain's CDR3 is CASSTTGYNEQFF. The DNA of the CDR3 is TGTGCCAGCAGTACCACAGGGTACAATGAGCAGTTCTTC.

V gene TRBV3-1 (or the pseudogene TRBV3-2) combines with J gene TRBJ1-1; D possibly corresponds to TRBD1 (6 bases). The V end lost 1 base, the J end lost 2 bases, and 17 bases lay between the germline ends. The germline V gene encodes CDR1 LGHDT and CDR2 YNNKEL (reference sequence). CDR3 length: 17 residues. CDR3 sequence (DNA): TGTGCCAGCAGCCAAGGGGTCAGGGGTAGAAGAAACACTGAAGCTTTCTTT. It translates to CASSQGVRGRRNTEAFF.

The rearrangement joins TRBV18 to TRBJ1-1, with D hard to call. CDR3 length: 14 amino acids. V was trimmed by 6 bases and J by 4 bases, leaving 15 bases between them. CDR1 is KGHSH, CDR2 LQKENI, per germline. CDR3 loop: CASSPLTVPTEAFF. CDR3 bases: TGTGCCAGCTCCCCTCTTACGGTTCCCACTGAAGCTTTCTTT.

The chain links TRBV5-1 to TRBJ2-5; 11 bases fit TRBD1. The ends lost 3 bases at V and 9 bases at J; junction bases unmatched: 10. The CDR3 contains 15 residues. The germline V gene has CDR1 SGHRS and CDR2 YFSETQ. In nucleotides, the CDR3 is TGCGCCAGCAGCTCCTCCGGGACAGGGGGGGATGCCCAGTACTTC. Translating gives CASSSSGTGGDAQYF.

This chain links TRBV27 with TRBJ2-2; 8 bases map to TRBD2. V dropped 3 bases and J dropped 7; count of bases not matched to a gene: 7. Germline CDR1 and CDR2: MNHEY and SMNVEV (reference sequence). The CDR3 contains 15 residues. In DNA form, the CDR3 reads TGTGCCAGCAGTTTTGCCGGGGGGGCCGTCGGGGAGCTGTTTTTT. The encoded protein is CASSFAGGAVGELFF.

The V call is TRBV2, the J call TRBJ1-3; maybe TRBD1 (6 bases). This CDR3 is 15 amino acids long. CDR1 and CDR2 (germline): SNHLY, FYNNEI. Trimming took 3 bases from V and 0 from J, leaving 9 bases between them. The CDR3 region is CASSDRGSSGNTIYF. The CDR3 DNA reads TGTGCCAGCAGTGACAGGGGATCCTCTGGAAACACCATATATTTT.

The genes are TRBV6-6 and TRBJ1-2; 7 bases fit TRBD1. Germline values: CDR1 MNHNY, CDR2 SVGAGI (reference sequence). The CDR3 loop spans 14 amino acids. V lost 6 bases to trimming and J lost 4 bases; unmatched junction nucleotides: 8. For the CDR3, the DNA is TGTGCCAGCAGGATACAGGGGAACATCTATGGCTACACCTTC. It is translated as CASRIQGNIYGYTF.

The V and J genes are TRBV11-2 and TRBJ2-3; a possible D gene is TRBD2 (6 bases). V was pared by 1 base and J by 2 bases, with 13 bases between. The CDR3 sequence is 16 residues long. Germline CDR1 reads SGHAT; CDR2 reads FQNNGV. Here the CDR3 DNA reads TGTGCCAGCAGCTTAGGACCCGGAGGGCACACAGATACGCAGTATTTT. Translated: CASSLGPGGHTDTQYF. Supplemented by reference TRBV11-2 and TRBJ2-3, the full variable domain reads EAGVAQSPRYKIIEKRQSVAFWCNPISGHATLYWYQQILGQGPKLLIQFQNNGVVDDSQLPKDRFSAERLKGVDSTLKIQPAKLEDSAVYLCASSLGPGGHTDTQYFGPGTRLTVL.

This sequence joins TRBV7-8 and TRBJ2-2; 7 bases are shared with TRBD2. The V segment lost 8 bases and the J segment 5 bases; nucleotides outside the gene matches: 11. The V gene's germline CDR1 is SGHVS and CDR2 FQNEAQ. The CDR3 length is 15 residues. Here the CDR3 DNA reads TGTGCCAGCCAGGGTTCGGGGGGATGGACCGGGGAGCTGTTTTTT. As protein: CASQGSGGWTGELFF.

V and J are TRBV29-1 and TRBJ2-1; 7 positions match TRBD1. Germline loops: CDR1 SQVTM, CDR2 ANQGSEA. CDR3 length equals 12 residues. Trimming removed 4 bases from V and 10 bases from J; junction bases left unmatched: 7. The DNA for the CDR3 is TGCAGCGTTGTTAAGGGGGCAAGGGAGCAGTTCTTC. This encodes CSVVKGAREQFF.

This chain connects TRBV7-2 to TRBJ2-5; D gene unclear. Germline V gene lookup returns CDR1 SGHTA and CDR2 FQGNSA. The V end was cut by 3 bases, the J end by 1 base, with 6 bases between. The CDR3 totals 13 residues. The CDR3 reads CASSFQVQETQYF. The CDR3 DNA reads TGTGCCAGCAGCTTTCAGGTCCAAGAGACCCAGTACTTC.

This chain joins TRBV6-4 and TRBJ1-2, with TRBD1 identical over 7 bases. Germline V gene sequence: CDR1 MRHNA, CDR2 SNTAGT. V was pared by 5 bases and J by 4 bases, with 7 bases of the junction left unmatched. The CDR3 totals 14 residues. The CDR3 here is CASSRTGDSYGYTF. The CDR3 DNA sequence: TGTGCCAGCAGTCGCACAGGGGATAGCTATGGCTACACCTTC.

The genes are TRBV6-6 and TRBJ1-5; no clear D. The CDR3 length is 14 residues. Trimming took off 0 bases at V and 6 bases at J, with 9 bases between the two ends. CDR1 is MNHNY and CDR2 is SVGAGI in the germline V gene (reference sequence). The CDR3 sequence is CASSYSIVGQPQHF. The CDR3 DNA sequence: TGTGCCAGCAGTTACTCGATAGTTGGTCAGCCCCAGCATTTT.

The chain recombines TRBV21-1 with TRBJ1-5; TRBD1 is taken as the D call from the table, unchecked against the DNA. TRBV21-1 is termed a pseudogene. The length of the CDR3 is 15 residues. CDR3 protein: CASSKVTGGNQPQHF. The CDR3 nucleotides are TGTGCCAGCAGCAAAGTGACAGGGGGAAATCAGCCCCAGCATTTT.

The chain combines TRBV14 with TRBJ1-1; possibly TRBD1 for D (5 bases). Germline V gene sequence: CDR1 SGHDN, CDR2 FVKESK. The length of the CDR3 is 12 residues. Trimming pared 3 bases from V and 4 bases from J, leaving 6 bases between. This CDR3 reads CASSHDSTEAFF. The CDR3 DNA follows: TGTGCCAGCAGCCATGACAGCACTGAAGCTTTCTTT.

The J gene is TRBJ2-7, the V gene TRBV2, with a possible D match to TRBD1 (6 bases). The CDR3 is made up of 15 amino acids. Trimming cost V 6 bases and J 3 bases, with 18 bases left between them. Germline CDR1 and CDR2: SNHLY and FYNNEI. The CDR3 region is CASSQPRGLIYEQYF. CDR3 coding DNA: TGTGCCAGCAGCCAACCCAGGGGTCTCATCTACGAGCAGTACTTC.

The chain is built from TRBV7-2 and TRBJ2-5; tentatively, D is TRBD1 (5 bases). The CDR3 is 15 residues long. Germline V gives CDR1 SGHTA, CDR2 FQGNSA. The V end lost 1 base, the J end lost 4 bases, and 13 bases lay between the germline ends. This chain's CDR3 is CASSLGGGAPETQYF. CDR3 nucleotide sequence: TGTGCCAGCAGCTTAGGAGGTGGGGCACCAGAGACCCAGTACTTC.

This rearrangement joins TRBV29-1 to TRBJ1-1; 7 bases are a match to TRBD1. J was trimmed by 4 bases and V by 8 bases; bases with no gene match: 13. CDR1 and CDR2 (germline): SQVTM, ANQGSEA. This CDR3 is 14 amino acids long. The CDR3 loop reads CSFGVGAGGTEAFF. The CDR3 bases are TGCAGCTTTGGAGTAGGGGCAGGGGGCACTGAAGCTTTCTTT.

The chain joins TRBV10-3 to TRBJ1-6; D gene uncertain. The V end lost 8 bases, the J end lost 0 bases, and 8 bases lay between the germline ends. This CDR3 has 14 residues. Per the germline V gene, CDR1 is ENHRY and CDR2 is SYGVKD. The CDR3 reads CAIGPDSYNSPLHF. As DNA, the CDR3 is TGTGCCATCGGTCCAGACTCCTATAATTCACCCCTCCACTTT.